The clone carrying this TCR beta chain was seen a few times. The sample has other DNA sequences that encode this CDR3 too. This record belongs to a study of OX40 agonist ivuxolimab in advanced cancers. The overall study: Patients enrolled in dose escalation were diagnosed with hepatocellular carcinoma, melanoma, renal cell or head and neck cancer.

Libraries were prepared by immunoSEQ multiplex PCR; TCRdb keeps only in-frame clonotypes and omits some of them. This table has 67,000 or so clones, about 88% appearing once. Sample: CD4+ or CD8+ T cells sorted from blood, taken in a trial of the OX40 agonist ivuxolimab. The TCR was taken from an adult with an advanced solid tumor such as melanoma, head and neck, liver or kidney cancer.

CDR3 sequence: CASSSQETQYF. The CDR3 region has the DNA TGTGCCAGCAGCTCTCAAGAGACCCAGTACTTC. This chain connects TRBV7-6 to TRBJ2-5; no clear D gene. Germline values: CDR1 SGHVS, CDR2 FNYEAQ. V was pared by 4 bases and J by 2 bases, with 2 bases between. The CDR3 runs to 11 residues.